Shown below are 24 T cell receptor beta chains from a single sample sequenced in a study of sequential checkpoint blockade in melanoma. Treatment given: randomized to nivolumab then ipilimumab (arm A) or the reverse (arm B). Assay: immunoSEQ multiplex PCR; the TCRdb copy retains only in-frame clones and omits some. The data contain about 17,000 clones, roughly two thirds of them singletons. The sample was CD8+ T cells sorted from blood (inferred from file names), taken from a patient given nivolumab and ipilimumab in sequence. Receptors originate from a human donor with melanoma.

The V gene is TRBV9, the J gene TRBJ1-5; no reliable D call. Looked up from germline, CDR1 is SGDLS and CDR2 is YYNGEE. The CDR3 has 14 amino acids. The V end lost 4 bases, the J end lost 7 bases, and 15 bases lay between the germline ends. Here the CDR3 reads CASSPGEFRQPQHF. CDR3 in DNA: TGTGCCAGCAGCCCTGGAGAGTTTCGGCAGCCCCAGCATTTT. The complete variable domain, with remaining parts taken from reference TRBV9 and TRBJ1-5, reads DSGVTQTPKHLITATGQRVTLRCSPRSGDLSVYWYQQSLDQGLQFLIQYYNGEERAKGNILERFSAQQFPDLHSELNLSSLELGDSALYFCASSPGEFRQPQHFGDGTRLSIL.

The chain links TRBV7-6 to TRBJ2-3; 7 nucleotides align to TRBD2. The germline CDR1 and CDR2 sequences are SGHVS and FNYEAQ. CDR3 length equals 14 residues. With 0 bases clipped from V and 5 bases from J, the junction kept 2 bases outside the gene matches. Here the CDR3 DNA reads TGTGCCAGCAGCTTAGCCGCGGGAGTAGATACGCAGTATTTT. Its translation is CASSLAAGVDTQYF.

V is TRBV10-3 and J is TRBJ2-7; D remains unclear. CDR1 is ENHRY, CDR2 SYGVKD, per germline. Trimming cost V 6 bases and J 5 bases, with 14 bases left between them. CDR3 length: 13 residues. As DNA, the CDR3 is TGTGCCATCAGAGCGCCGTTGAGCGACGAGCAGTACTTC. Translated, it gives CAIRAPLSDEQYF.

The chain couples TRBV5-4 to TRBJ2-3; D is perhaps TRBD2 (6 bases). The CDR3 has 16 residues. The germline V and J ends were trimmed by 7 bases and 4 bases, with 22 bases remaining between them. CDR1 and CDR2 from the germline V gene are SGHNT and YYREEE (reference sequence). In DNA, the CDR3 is TGTGCCAGCCAGCCTGGATGGGGGGTGCGCCCAGATACGCAGTATTTT. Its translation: CASQPGWGVRPDTQYF.

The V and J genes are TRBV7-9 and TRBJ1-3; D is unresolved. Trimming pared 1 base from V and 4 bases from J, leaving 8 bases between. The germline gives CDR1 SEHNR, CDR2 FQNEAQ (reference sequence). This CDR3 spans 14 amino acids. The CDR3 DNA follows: TGTGCCAGCAGCTTAGAAGGGAGGGGAAACACCATATATTTT. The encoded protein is CASSLEGRGNTIYF.

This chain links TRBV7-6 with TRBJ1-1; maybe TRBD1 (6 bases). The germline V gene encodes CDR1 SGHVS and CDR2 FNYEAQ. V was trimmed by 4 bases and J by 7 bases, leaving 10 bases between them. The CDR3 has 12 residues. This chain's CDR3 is CASSSGQLEAFF. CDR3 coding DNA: TGTGCCAGCAGCTCCGGACAGCTTGAAGCTTTCTTT.

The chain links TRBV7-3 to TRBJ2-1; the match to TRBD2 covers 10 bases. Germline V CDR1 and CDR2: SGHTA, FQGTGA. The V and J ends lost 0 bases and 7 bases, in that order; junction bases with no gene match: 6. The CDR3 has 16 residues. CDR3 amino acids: CASSLTSGGGRNEQFF. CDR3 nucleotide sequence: TGTGCCAGCAGCTTAACCAGCGGGGGGGGGAGGAATGAGCAGTTCTTC.

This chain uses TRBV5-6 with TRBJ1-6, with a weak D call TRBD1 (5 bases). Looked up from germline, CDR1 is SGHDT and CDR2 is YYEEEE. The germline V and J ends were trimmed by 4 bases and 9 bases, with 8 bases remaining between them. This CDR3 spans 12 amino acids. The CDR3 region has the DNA TGTGCCAGCAGCGCTCAGGGTTCACCCCTCCACTTT. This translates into CASSAQGSPLHF.

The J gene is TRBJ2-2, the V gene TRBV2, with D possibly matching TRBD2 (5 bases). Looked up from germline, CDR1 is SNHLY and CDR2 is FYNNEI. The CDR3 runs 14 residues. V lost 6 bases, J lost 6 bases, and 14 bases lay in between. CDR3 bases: TGTGCCAGCAGCGCGCGGACTGAACCCGGGGAGCTGTTTTTT. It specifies CASSARTEPGELFF.

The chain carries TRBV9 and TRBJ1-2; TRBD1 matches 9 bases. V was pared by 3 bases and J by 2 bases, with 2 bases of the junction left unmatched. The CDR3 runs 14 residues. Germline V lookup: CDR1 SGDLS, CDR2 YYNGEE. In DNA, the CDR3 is TGTGCCAGCAGCGGACAGGGGGGCAACTATGGCTACACCTTC. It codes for CASSGQGGNYGYTF.

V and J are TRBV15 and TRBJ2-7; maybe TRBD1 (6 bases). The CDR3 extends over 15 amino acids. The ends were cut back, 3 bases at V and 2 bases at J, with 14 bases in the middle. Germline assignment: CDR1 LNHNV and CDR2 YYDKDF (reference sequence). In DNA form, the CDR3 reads TGTGCCACCAGCAGTGCCAGGGGCGCAGCCTACGAGCAGTACTTC. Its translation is CATSSARGAAYEQYF.

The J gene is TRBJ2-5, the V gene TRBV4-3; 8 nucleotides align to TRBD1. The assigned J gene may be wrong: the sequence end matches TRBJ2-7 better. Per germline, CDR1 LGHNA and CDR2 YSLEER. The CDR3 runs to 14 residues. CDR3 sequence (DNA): TGCGCCAGCAGCCAAGGGACAGGGCCTTACGAGCAGTACTTC. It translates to CASSQGTGPYEQYF.

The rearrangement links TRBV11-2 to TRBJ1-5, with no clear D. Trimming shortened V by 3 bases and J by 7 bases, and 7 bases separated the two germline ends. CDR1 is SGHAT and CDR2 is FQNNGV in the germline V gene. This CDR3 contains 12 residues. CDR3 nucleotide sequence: TGTGCCAGCAGCTTCGGAGAGCAGCCCCAGCATTTT. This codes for CASSFGEQPQHF.

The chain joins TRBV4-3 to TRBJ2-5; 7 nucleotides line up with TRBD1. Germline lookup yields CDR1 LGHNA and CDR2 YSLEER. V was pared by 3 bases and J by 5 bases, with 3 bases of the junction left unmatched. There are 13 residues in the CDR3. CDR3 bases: TGCGCCAGCAGCCAGATACAGGGGGAGACCCAGTACTTC. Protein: CASSQIQGETQYF.

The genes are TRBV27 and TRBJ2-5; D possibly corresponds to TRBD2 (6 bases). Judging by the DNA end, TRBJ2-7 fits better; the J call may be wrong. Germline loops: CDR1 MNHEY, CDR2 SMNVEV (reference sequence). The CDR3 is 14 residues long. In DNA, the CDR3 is TGTGCCAGCAGTGTCAGCGGGTCCTCCTACGAGCAGTACTTC. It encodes CASSVSGSSYEQYF.

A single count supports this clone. The CDR3: CASSQGRGLAEDTQYF. The CDR3 bases are TGTGCCAGCAGCCAAGGACGAGGGTTGGCGGAAGATACGCAGTATTTT. The V and J genes are TRBV4-2 and TRBJ2-3, with D maybe TRBD2 (5 bases). Per the germline V gene, CDR1 is LGHNA and CDR2 is YNFKEQ. V was shortened by 1 base and J by 5 bases, with 16 bases between the two germline ends. This CDR3 has 16 amino acids.

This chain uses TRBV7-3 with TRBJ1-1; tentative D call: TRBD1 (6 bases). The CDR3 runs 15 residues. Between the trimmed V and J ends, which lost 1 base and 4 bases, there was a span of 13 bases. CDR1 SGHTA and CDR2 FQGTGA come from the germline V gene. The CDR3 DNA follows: TGTGCCAGCAGCTTAAATGGGGGCGCGGTCACTGAAGCTTTCTTT. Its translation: CASSLNGGAVTEAFF.

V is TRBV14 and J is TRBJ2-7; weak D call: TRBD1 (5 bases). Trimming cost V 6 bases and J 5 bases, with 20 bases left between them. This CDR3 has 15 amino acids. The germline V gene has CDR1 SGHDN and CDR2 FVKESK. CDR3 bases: TGTGCCAGCAGTGCGTCAGGGCGCGCTCAACACGAGCAGTACTTC. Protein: CASSASGRAQHEQYF.

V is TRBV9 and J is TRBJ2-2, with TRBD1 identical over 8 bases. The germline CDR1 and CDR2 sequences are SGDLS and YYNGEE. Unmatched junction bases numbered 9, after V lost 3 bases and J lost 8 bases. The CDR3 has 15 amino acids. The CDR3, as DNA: TGTGCCAGCAGCGCGGACAGGGAAAGAGGAGGGGAGCTGTTTTTT. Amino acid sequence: CASSADRERGGELFF.

CDR3 nucleotide sequence: TGTGCCAGCAGCTCCCAGGGAGCGGGGGCCGACGAGCAGTACTTC. Its protein is CASSSQGAGADEQYF. The chain uses TRBV9 and TRBJ2-7; 8 bases fit TRBD2. The CDR3 length is 15 residues. Germline CDR1 SGDLS, CDR2 YYNGEE. The J segment lost 5 bases and the V segment lost 4 bases, leaving 11 bases of the junction unmatched.

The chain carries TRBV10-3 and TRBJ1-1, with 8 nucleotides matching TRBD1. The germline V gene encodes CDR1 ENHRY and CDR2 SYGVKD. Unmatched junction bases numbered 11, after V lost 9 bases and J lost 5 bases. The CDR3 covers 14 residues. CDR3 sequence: CAIARTGQRTEAFF. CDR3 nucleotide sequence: TGTGCCATAGCGAGGACAGGGCAGAGGACTGAAGCTTTCTTT.

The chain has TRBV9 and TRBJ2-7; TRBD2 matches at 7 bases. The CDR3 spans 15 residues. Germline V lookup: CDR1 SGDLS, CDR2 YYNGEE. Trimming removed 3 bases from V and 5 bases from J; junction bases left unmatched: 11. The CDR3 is CASSDRGDPGDEQYF. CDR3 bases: TGTGCCAGCAGCGACCGGGGGGACCCCGGGGACGAGCAGTACTTC.

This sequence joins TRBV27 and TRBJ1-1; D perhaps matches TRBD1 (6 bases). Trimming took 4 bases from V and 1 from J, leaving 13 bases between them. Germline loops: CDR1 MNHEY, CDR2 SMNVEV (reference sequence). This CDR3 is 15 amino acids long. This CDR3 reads CASSSRRQANTEAFF. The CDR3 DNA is TGTGCCAGCAGTTCGAGAAGACAGGCGAACACTGAAGCTTTCTTT.

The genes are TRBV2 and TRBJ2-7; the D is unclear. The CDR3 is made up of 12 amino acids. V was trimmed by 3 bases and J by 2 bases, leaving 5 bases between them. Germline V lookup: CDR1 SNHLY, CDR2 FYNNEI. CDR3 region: CASSDSPYEQYF. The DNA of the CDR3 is TGTGCCAGCAGTGACAGTCCCTACGAGCAGTACTTC.